This T cell receptor beta chain originates from a study of T cell responses to AZD1222 COVID-19 vaccine. V was cut by 6 bases and J by 4 bases, with 9 bases left in between. The CDR3 is made up of 12 amino acids. In regard to this clone: Its target is unknown.

Measured with immunoSEQ multiplex PCR; TCRdb has only the in-frame clones, and not every one. The table lists around 160,000 clones, about 92% of them singletons, with roughly 2% in the top ten. Study-level findings and limits: Epitopes outside B.1.351 and B.1.1.7 mutated regions reportedly drew nearly half of spike TCRs. Recipients of two AZD1222 doses showed rising Spike-specific TCR breadth and depth.

The rearrangement uses TRBV12-3 or TRBV12-4 and TRBJ1-2; D gene ambiguous. The clonotype comes from an adult in good health. Sequenced here: peripheral blood, sampled on day 0 of AZD1222 vaccination. CDR3 nucleotide sequence: TGTGCCAGCAGCAAACAGACCTATGGCTACACCTTC. Translating it yields CASSKQTYGYTF.